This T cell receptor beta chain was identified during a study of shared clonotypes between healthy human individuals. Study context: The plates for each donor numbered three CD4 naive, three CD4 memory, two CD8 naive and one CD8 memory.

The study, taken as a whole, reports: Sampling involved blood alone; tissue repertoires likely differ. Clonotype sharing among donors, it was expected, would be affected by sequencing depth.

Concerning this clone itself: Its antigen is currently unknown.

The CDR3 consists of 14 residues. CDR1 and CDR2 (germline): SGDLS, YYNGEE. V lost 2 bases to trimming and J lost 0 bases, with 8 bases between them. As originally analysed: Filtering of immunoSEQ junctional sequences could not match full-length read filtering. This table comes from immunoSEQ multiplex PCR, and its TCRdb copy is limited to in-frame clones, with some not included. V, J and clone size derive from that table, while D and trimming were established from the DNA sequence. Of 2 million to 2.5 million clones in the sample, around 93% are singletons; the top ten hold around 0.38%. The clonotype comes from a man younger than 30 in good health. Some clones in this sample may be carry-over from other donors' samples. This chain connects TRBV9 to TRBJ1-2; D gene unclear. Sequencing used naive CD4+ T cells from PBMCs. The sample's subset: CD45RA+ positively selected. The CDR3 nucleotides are TGTGCCAGCAGCGTGGATGTAGCTAACTATGGCTACACCTTC. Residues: CASSVDVANYGYTF.